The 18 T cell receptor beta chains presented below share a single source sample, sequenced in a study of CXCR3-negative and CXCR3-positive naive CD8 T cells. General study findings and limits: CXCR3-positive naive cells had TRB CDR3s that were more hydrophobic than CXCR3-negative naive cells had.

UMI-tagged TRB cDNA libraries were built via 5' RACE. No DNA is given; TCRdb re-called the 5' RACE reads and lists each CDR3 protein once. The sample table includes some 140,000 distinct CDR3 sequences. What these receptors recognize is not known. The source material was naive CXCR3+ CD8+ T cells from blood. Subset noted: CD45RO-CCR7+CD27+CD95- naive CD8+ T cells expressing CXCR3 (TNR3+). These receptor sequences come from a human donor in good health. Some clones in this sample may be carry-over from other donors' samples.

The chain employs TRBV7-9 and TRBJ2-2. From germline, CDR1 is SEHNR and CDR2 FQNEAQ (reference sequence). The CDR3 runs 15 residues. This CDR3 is CASSRSRGGAGELFF. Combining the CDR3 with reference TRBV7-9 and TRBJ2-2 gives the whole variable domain DTGVSQNPRHKITKRGQNVTFRCDPISEHNRLYWYRQTLGQGPEFLTYFQNEAQLEKSRLLSDRFSAERPKGSFSTLEIQRTEQGDSAMYLCASSRSRGGAGELFFGEGSRLTVL.

The CDR3 sequence: CASSQPGAQYF. The chain has TRBV13 and TRBJ2-3; TCRdb names TRBD1, which stays unverified in the absence of DNA. The CDR3 sequence is 11 residues long. Germline CDR1 reads PRHDT; CDR2 reads FYEKMQ (reference sequence).

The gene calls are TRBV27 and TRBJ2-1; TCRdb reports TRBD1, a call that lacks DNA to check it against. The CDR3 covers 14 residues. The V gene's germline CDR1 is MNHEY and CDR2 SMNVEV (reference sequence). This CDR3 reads CASSLSGSPFGQFF.

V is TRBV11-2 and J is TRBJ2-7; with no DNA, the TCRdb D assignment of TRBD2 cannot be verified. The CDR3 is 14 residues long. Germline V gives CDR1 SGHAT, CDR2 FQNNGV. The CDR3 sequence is CASSETSGHYEQYF.

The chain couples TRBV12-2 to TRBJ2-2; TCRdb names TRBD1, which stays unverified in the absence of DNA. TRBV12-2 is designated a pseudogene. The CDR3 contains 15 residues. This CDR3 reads CASPTGTANTGELFF.

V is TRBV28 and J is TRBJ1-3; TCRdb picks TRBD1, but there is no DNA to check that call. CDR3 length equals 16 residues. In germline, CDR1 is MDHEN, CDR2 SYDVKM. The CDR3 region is CATREDRGHIGNTIYF.

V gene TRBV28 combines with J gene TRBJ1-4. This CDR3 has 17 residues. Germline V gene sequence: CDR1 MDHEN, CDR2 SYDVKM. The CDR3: CASSLTGGGPLNEKLFF.

CDR3 region: CASSFLGTLNEQYF. This rearrangement joins TRBV6-4 to TRBJ2-7; TCRdb gives TRBD1 as the D gene, but with no DNA this cannot be confirmed. The CDR3 extends over 14 amino acids. The germline V gene encodes CDR1 MRHNA and CDR2 SNTAGT.

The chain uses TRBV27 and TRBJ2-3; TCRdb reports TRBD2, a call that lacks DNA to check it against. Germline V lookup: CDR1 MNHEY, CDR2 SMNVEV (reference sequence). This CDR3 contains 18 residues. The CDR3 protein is CASSLTSGSLTSTDTQYF.

This CDR3 is CASSFTTSLGTDTQYF. V usage is TRBV28 and J usage is TRBJ2-3; the D call of TRBD2 rests on TCRdb alone, since no DNA is present to check it. The CDR3 length is 16 residues. Germline CDR1 and CDR2: MDHEN and SYDVKM.

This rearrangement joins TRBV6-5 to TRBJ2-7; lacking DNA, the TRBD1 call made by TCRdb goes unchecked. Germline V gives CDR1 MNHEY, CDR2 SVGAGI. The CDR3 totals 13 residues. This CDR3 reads CASSSGQGYEQYF.

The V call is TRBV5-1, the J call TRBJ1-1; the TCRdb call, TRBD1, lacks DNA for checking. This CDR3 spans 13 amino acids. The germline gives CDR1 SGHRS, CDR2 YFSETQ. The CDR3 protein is CASSLEGSTEAFF.

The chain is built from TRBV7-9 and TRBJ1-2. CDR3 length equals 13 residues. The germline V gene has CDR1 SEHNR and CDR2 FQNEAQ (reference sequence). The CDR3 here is CASSRPRNHGYTF.

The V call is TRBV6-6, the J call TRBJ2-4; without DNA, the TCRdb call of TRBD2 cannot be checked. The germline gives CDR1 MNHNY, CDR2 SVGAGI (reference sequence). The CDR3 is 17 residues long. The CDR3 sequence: CASNFELAGGFKNIQYF.

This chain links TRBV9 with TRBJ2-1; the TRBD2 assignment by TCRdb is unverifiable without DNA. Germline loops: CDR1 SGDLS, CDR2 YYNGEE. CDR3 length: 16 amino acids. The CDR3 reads CASSPGSGSLSREQFF.

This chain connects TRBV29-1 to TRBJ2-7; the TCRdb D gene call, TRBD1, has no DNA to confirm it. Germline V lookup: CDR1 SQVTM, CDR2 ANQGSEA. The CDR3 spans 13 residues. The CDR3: CSIRTGDSYEQYF.

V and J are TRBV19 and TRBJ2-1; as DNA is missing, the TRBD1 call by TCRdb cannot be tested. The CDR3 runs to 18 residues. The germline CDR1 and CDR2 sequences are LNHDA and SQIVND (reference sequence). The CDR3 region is CASSLGQGGMKIYNEQFF.

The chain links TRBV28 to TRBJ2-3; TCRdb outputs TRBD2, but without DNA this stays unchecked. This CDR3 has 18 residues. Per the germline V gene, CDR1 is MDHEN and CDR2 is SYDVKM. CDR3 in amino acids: CASSSPLETRRSTDTQYF.